Included here is one T cell receptor (beta chain) sequence, with context. No cognate antigen has been identified for it. No much larger clone exists at a distance of one base, and base qualities are not known. This record belongs to a study of T cells in Graves' hyperthyroidism and ophthalmopathy (dated by TCRdb to between 2019 and 2020). Looking at the study overall: Peripheral blood was collected at initial diagnosis, before any treatment. A discovery cohort of about a hundred patients, 43 with Graves' ophthalmopathy and over 55 with stable Graves' hyperthyroidism, was used to find distinguishing TCR V-J signatures. Prospective prediction of ophthalmopathy was tested in an independent validation cohort consisting of fewer than 20 hyperthyroidism patients and 17 patients who later progressed to ophthalmopathy. The 80 to 100 discovery patients were randomly divided into training and test sets at a 7:3 ratio. In addition, the study compared T-cell repertoires in thyroid tissue and in blood from a handful of Graves' hyperthyroidism patients. After sampling, hyperthyroidism patients received methimazole starting at 30 mg daily, and ophthalmopathy patients received high-dose intravenous methylprednisolone. TCR Vbeta CDR3 sequencing of fewer than 150 peripheral blood samples (around 45 ophthalmopathy, 75 to 85 hyperthyroidism and some 17 progressor patients) is reported in the paper. The research as a whole found: No statistical method was used to fix the sample size in advance, and group allocation was not hidden from the investigators. A model built on a 13 V-J signature distinguished ophthalmopathy from stable hyperthyroidism, reaching about 88% sensitivity and around 81% specificity in cross-validation and 80%/75% in testing. In validation, progression to ophthalmopathy was predicted by the model with nearly 71% sensitivity and 72% to 85% specificity, a median of about 6.4 months before onset. Most expanded thyroid clonotypes (frequency above 0.001) were also detected in blood, suggesting blood repertoires may reflect thyroid immune responses.

The germline V gene supplies CDR1 MNHGY and CDR2 SVAAGI. From the cysteine up to the phenylalanine, the CDR3 has a length of 18 residues. Only CDR3 DNA remains: 54 bases, in frame from the first base. Trimming at the junction amounts to 3 bases on V and 1 base on J, and the germline ends lie 16 bases apart. Amplification of TCR beta CDR3 regions was carried out from RNA transcripts. The first round of RT-PCR for the TCR CDR3 was performed with the HTBI primer set and the Qiagen OneStep RT-PCR kit. A second multiplex PCR round built the libraries, followed by size selection and purification. The libraries were sequenced on an Illumina HiSeq2000 using paired-end 100 bp reads. In the paper's pipeline: Raw data were processed with SOAPnuke, discarding reads with adapters, uncalled bases, mean Phred below 15, or no exact constant-primer or identifier match. COPE v1.2.5 was used to merge high-quality paired reads, and clonotypes were defined as unique nucleotide sequences. Clonotypes were aligned to IMGT TRBV, TRBD and TRBJ reference segments using MiTCR v1.1. The analysis was restricted to V-J combinations with a frequency above 0.0001, which together covered over 99% of the repertoires. A TCS score was defined as the ratio between F50 (clonal expansion) and ExV (chaos), using BLOSUM62-based TCRdist between CDR3 peptides within each V-J. Welch's t-statistics and random forest reduced 450 to 600 V-J features to 13, which were used in a naive Bayes classifier (R e1071). TCRdb reran the public reads through fastp at Q25 and MiXCR, keeping productive beta chains. Rows with a matching CDR3 protein are joined into one entry that keeps the most common DNA and genes. TCRdb, not the authors, supplied the V and J calls. The sample table records around 250,000 distinct CDR3 sequences; more than 12% of these occur just once. The ten biggest clones cover 10% to 15% of the sample.

Hyperthyroidism patients were newly diagnosed, with disease duration under 2 months, and aged 18 to 65 years. Any patient with an uncontrolled infection, another autoimmune disease, pregnancy or lactation was excluded. Diagnoses were established on the basis of clinical symptoms, serum thyroxine and TRAb, thyroid ultrasound, and orbital computed tomography. For progressor patients, blood was drawn at the first diagnosis of hyperthyroidism, before any ophthalmopathy symptoms had appeared. PBMCs were isolated from about 9.2 ml of fresh peripheral blood by Ficoll-Paque density gradient centrifugation. Progressor patients were defined as those initially diagnosed with Graves' hyperthyroidism in whom ophthalmopathy developed during follow-up. Trizol reagent was used to extract total RNA, and RNA quality was then checked on an Agilent 2100 Bioanalyzer.

The sequence was obtained from a woman aged 40 to 50 with Graves' hyperthyroidism that later progressed to Graves' ophthalmopathy. The material sequenced was blood. In this chain, TRBV6-9 is recombined with TRBJ2-6; the D segment may tentatively be TRBD1 or TRBD2, each giving 6 matched bases. The nucleotides are TGTGCCAGCAGTTACAGGGGAGGCGAATATTCTGGGGCCAACGTCCTGACTTTC. Its amino acids are CASSYRGGEYSGANVLTF.